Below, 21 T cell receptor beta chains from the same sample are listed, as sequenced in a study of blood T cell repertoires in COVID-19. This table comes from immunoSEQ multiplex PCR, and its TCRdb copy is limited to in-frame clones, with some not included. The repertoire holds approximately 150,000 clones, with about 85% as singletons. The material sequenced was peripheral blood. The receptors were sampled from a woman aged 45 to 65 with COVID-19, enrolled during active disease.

CDR3 sequence: CASSLGPERGDTQYF. The CDR3 DNA follows: TGTGCCAGCAGCTTGGGCCCAGAGCGTGGGGATACGCAGTATTTT. The chain joins TRBV5-4 to TRBJ2-3; D gene ambiguous. CDR3 length equals 15 residues. The germline V gene has CDR1 SGHNT and CDR2 YYREEE (reference sequence). Trimming shortened V by 0 bases and J by 6 bases, and 14 bases separated the two germline ends.

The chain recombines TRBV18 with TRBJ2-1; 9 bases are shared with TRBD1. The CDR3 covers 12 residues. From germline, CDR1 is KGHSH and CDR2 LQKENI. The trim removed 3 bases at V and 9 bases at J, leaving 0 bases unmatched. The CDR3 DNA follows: TGTGCCAGCTCACCGACAGGGGGTGAGCAGTTCTTC. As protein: CASSPTGGEQFF.

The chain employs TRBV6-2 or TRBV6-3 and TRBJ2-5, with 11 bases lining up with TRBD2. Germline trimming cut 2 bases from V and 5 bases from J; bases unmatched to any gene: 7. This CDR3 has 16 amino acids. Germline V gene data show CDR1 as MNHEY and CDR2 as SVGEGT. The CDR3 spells CASSYRLAGGLETQYF. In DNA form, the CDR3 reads TGTGCCAGCAGTTACCGGCTAGCGGGGGGCTTGGAGACCCAGTACTTC.

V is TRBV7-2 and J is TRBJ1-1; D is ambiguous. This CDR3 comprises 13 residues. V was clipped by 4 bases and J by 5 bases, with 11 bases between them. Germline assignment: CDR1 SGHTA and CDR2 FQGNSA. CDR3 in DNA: TGTGCCAGCAGCTCCGGTCCGGAGACTGAAGCTTTCTTT. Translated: CASSSGPETEAFF.

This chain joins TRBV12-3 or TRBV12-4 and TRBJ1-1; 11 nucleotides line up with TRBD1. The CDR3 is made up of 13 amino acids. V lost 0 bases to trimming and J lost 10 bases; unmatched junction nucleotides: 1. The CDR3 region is CASSLADRGRAFF. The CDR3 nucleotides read TGTGCCAGCAGTTTAGCGGACAGGGGGCGAGCTTTCTTT.

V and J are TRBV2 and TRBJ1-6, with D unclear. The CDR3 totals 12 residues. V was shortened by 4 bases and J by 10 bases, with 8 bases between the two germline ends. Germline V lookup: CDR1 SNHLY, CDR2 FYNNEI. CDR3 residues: CASSGEVSPLHF. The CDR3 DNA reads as TGTGCCAGCAGTGGAGAAGTGTCACCCCTCCACTTT.

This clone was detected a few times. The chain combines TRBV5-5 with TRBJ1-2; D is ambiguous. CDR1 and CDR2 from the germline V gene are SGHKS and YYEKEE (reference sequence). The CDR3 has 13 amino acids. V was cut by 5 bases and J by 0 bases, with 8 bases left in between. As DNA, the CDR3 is TGTGCCAGCAGTTCACAGTCTAACTATGGCTACACCTTC. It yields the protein CASSSQSNYGYTF.

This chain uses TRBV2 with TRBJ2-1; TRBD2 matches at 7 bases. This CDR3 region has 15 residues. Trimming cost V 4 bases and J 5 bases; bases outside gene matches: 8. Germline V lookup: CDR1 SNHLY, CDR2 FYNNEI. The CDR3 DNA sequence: TGTGCCAGCAGTGGGCCGGGGGGTTTGAACAATGAGCAGTTCTTC. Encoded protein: CASSGPGGLNNEQFF.

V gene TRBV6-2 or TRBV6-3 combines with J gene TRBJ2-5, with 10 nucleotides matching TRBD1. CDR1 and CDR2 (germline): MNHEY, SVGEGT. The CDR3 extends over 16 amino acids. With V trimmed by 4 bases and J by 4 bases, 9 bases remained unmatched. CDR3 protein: CASSSHRQGAVETQYF. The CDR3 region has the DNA TGTGCCAGCAGTTCCCACCGACAGGGGGCAGTAGAGACCCAGTACTTC.

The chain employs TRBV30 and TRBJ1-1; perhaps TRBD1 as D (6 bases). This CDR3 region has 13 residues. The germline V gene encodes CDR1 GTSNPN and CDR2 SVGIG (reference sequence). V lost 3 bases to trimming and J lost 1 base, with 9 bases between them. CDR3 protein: CAWSRQANTEAFF. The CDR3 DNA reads TGTGCCTGGAGCCGACAGGCGAACACTGAAGCTTTCTTT.

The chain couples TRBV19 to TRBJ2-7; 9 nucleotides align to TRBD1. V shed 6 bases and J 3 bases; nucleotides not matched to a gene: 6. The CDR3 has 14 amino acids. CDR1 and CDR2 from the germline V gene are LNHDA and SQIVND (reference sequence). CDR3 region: CASSPGTGIYEQYF. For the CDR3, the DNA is TGTGCCAGTAGCCCCGGGACAGGGATCTACGAGCAGTACTTC.

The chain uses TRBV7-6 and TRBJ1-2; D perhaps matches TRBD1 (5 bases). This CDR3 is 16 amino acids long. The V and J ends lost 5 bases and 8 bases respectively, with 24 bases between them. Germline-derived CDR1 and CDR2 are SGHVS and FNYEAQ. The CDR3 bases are TGTGCCAGCAGCAGAGGCAGGGAAGGGAGGGTTGGCGGCTACACCTTC. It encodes CASSRGREGRVGGYTF.

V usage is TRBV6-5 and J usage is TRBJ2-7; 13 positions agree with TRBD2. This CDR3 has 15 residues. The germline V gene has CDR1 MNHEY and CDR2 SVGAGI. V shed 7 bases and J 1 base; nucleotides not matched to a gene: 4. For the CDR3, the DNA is TGTGCCAGCATAAAGACTAGCGGGGGGTCCTACGAGCAGTACTTC. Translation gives CASIKTSGGSYEQYF.

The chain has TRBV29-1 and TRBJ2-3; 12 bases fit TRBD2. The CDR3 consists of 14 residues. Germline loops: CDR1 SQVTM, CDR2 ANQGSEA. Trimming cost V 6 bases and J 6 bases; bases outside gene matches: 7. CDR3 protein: CSVGTSGPSDTQYF. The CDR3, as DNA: TGCAGCGTGGGGACTAGCGGGCCATCTGATACGCAGTATTTT.

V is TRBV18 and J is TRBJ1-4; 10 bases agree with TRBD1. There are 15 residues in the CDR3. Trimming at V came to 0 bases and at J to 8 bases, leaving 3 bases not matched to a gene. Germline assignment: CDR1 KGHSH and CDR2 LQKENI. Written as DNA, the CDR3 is TGTGCCAGCTCACCACCCGACAGGGGGCAAGAAAAACTGTTTTTT. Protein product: CASSPPDRGQEKLFF.

CDR3 residues: CASRDLLAGGGDTQYF. The CDR3 DNA follows: TGTGCCAGCAGGGACCTCCTAGCGGGGGGCGGAGATACGCAGTATTTT. The chain combines TRBV4-2 with TRBJ2-3; 11 nucleotides line up with TRBD2. V dropped 6 bases and J dropped 5; count of bases not matched to a gene: 10. Germline-derived CDR1 and CDR2 are LGHNA and YNFKEQ. The CDR3 contains 16 residues.

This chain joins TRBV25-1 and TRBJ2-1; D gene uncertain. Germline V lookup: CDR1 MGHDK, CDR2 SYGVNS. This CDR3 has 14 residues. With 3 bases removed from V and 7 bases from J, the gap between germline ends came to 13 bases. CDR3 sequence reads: CASSDPRVNNEQFF. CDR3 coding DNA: TGTGCCAGCAGTGATCCCCGGGTTAATAATGAGCAGTTCTTC.

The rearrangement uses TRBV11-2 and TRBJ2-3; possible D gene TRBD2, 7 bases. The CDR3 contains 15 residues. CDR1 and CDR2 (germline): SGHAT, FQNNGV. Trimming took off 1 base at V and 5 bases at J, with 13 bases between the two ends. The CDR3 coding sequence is TGTGCCAGCAGCTTAGGGGGGGGGCCGTTAGATACGCAGTATTTT. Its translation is CASSLGGGPLDTQYF.

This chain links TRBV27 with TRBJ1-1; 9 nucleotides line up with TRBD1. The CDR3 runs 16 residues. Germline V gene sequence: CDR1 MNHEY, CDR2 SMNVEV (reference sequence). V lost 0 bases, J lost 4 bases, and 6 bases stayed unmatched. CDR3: CASSLSPGQGSTEAFF. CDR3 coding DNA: TGTGCCAGCAGTTTATCTCCGGGACAGGGCTCCACTGAAGCTTTCTTT.

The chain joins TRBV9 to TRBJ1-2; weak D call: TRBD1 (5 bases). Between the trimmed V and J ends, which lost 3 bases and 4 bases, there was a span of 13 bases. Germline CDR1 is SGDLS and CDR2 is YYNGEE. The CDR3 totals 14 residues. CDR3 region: CASSGQQGGYGYTF. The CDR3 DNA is TGTGCCAGCAGCGGGCAGCAGGGTGGCTATGGCTACACCTTC.

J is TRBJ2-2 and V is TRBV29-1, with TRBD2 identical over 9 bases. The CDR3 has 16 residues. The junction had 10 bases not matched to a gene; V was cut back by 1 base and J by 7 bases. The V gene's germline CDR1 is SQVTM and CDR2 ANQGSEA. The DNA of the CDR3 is TGCAGCGTTGAAGGCACGGCGGGGGGGCGAGACGGGGAGCTGTTTTTT. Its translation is CSVEGTAGGRDGELFF.